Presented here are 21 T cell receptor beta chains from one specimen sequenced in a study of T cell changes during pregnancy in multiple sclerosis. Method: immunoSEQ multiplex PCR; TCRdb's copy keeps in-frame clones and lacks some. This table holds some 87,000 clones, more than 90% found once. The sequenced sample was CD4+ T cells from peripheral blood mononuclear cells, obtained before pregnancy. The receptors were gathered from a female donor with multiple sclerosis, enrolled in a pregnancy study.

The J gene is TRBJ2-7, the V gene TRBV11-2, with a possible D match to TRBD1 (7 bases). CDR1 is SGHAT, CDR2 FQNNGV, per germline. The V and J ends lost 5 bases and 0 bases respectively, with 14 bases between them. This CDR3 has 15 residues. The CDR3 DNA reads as TGTGCCAGCAGCCCGGGGGACAGAGTCTCCTACGAGCAGTACTTC. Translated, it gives CASSPGDRVSYEQYF.

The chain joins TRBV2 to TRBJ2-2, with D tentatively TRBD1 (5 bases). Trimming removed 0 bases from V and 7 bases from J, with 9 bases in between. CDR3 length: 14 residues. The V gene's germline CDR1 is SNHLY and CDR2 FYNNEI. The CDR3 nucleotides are TGTGCCAGCAGTGAAGCAGGGGTGAGCGGGGAGCTGTTTTTT. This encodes CASSEAGVSGELFF. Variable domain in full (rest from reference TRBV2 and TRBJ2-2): EPEVTQTPSHQVTQMGQEVILRCVPISNHLYFYWYRQILGQKVEFLVSFYNNEISEKSEIFDDQFSVERPDGSNFTLKIRSTKLEDSAMYFCASSEAGVSGELFFGEGSRLTVL.

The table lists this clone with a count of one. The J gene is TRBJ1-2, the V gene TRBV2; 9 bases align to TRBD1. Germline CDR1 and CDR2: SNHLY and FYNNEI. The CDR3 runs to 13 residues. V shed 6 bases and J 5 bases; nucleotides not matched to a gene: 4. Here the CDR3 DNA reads TGTGCCAGCAGCGCCGGGACAGGGTATGGCTACACCTTC. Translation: CASSAGTGYGYTF. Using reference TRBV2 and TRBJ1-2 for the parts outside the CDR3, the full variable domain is EPEVTQTPSHQVTQMGQEVILRCVPISNHLYFYWYRQILGQKVEFLVSFYNNEISEKSEIFDDQFSVERPDGSNFTLKIRSTKLEDSAMYFCASSAGTGYGYTFGSGTRLTVV.

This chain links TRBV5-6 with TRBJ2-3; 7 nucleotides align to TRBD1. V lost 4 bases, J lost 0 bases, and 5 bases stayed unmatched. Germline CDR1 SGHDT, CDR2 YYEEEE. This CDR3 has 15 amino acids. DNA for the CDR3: TGTGCCAGCAGCGATACAGGGGTTAGCACAGATACGCAGTATTTT. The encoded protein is CASSDTGVSTDTQYF.

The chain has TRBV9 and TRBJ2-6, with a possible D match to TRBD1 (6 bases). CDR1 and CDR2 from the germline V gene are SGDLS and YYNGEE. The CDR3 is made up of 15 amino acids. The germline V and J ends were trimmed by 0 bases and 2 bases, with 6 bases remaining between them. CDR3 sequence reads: CASSVAGAGANVLTF. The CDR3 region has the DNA TGTGCCAGCAGCGTAGCAGGGGCTGGGGCCAACGTCCTGACTTTC.

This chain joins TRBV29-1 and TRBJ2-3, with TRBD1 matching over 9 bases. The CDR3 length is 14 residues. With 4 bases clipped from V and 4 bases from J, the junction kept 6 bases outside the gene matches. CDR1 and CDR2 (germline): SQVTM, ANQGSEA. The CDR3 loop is CSVAGQGGADTQYF. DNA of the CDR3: TGCAGCGTTGCGGGACAGGGAGGAGCAGATACGCAGTATTTT.

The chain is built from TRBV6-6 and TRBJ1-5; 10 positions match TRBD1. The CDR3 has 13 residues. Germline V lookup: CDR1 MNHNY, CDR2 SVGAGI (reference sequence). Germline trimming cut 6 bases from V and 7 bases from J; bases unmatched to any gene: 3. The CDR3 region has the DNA TGTGCCAGCAGCCGACAGGGGGCCCAGCCCCAGCATTTT. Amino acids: CASSRQGAQPQHF.

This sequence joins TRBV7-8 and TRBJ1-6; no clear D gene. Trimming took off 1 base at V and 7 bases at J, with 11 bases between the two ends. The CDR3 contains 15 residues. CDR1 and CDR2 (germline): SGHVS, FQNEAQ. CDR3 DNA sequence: TGTGCCAGCAGCTTAGGACACGGTGGAAATTCACCCCTCCACTTT. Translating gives CASSLGHGGNSPLHF.

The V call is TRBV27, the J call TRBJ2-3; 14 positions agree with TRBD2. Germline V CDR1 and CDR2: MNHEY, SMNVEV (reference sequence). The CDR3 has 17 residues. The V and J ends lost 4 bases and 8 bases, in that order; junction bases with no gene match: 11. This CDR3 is CASSSSRLAGGRGTQYF. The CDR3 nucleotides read TGTGCCAGCAGTTCCTCTCGACTAGCGGGAGGGCGCGGTACGCAGTATTTT.

Here the CDR3 reads CASSEALSDSRRGYTF. CDR3 sequence (DNA): TGTGCCAGCAGTGAAGCGCTGTCAGATTCTAGGAGGGGCTACACCTTC. The gene calls are TRBV2 and TRBJ1-2; D gene ambiguous. Germline assignment: CDR1 SNHLY and CDR2 FYNNEI. V lost 0 bases to trimming and J lost 8 bases, with 19 bases between them. CDR3 size: 16 residues.

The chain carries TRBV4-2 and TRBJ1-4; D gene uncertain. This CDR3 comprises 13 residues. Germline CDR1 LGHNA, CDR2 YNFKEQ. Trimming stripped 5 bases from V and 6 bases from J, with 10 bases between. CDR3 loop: CASSSEPHEKLFF. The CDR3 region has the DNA TGTGCCAGCAGCAGCGAGCCCCATGAAAAACTGTTTTTT.

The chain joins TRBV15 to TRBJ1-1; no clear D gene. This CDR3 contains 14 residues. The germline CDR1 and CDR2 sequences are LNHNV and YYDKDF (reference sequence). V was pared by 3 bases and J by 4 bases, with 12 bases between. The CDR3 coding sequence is TGTGCCACCAGCAGCTCCGCTTTGCGCACTGAAGCTTTCTTT. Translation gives CATSSSALRTEAFF.

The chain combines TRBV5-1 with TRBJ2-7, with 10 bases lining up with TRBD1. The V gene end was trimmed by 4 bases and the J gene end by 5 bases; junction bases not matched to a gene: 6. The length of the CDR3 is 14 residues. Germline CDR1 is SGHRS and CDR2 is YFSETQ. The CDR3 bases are TGCGCCAGCAGCCCCCTGACAGGGGGCGACGAGCAGTACTTC. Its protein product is CASSPLTGGDEQYF.

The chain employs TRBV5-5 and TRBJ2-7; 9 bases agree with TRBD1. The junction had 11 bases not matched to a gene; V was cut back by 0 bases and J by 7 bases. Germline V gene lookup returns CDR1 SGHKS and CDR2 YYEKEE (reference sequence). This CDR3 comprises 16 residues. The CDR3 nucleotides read TGTGCCAGCAGCTTGGGGGTGGGACAGGGATTAAGTGAGCAGTACTTC. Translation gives CASSLGVGQGLSEQYF. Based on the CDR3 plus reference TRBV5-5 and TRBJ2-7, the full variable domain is DAGVTQSPTHLIKTRGQQVTLRCSPISGHKSVSWYQQVLGQGPQFIFQYYEKEERGRGNFPDRFSARQFPNYSSELNVNALLLGDSALYLCASSLGVGQGLSEQYFGPGTRLTVT.

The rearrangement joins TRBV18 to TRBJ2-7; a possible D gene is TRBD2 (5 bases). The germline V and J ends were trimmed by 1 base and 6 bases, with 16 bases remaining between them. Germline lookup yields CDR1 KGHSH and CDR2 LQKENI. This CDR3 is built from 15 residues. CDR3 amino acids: CASSPQSIGSREQYF. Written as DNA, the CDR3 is TGTGCCAGCTCACCACAAAGTATTGGGAGCCGCGAGCAGTACTTC. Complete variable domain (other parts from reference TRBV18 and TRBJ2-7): NAGVMQNPRHLVRRRGQEARLRCSPMKGHSHVYWYRQLPEEGLKFMVYLQKENIIDESGMPKERFSAEFPKEGPSILRIQQVVRGDSAAYFCASSPQSIGSREQYFGPGTRLTVT.

The chain's CDR3 is CAISEPTSPGAVQYF. CDR3 nucleotide sequence: TGTGCCATCAGTGAGCCTACATCGCCGGGAGCGGTGCAGTACTTC. The chain is built from TRBV10-3 and TRBJ2-7; TRBD2 might be the D (6 bases). The CDR3 contains 15 residues. Trimming removed 2 bases at V and 9 bases at J, with 20 bases between. CDR1 is ENHRY, CDR2 SYGVKD, per germline.

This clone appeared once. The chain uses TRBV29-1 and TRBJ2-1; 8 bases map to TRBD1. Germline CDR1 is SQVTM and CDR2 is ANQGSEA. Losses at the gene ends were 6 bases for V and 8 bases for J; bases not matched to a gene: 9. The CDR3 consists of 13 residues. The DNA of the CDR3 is TGCAGCGTCCTGGACAGGGCTTGGGATGAGCAGTTCTTC. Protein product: CSVLDRAWDEQFF.

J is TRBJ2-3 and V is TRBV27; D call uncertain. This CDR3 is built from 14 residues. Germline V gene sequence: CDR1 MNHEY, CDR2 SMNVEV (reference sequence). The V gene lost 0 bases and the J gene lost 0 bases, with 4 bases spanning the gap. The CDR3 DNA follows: TGTGCCAGCAGTTTATCTCAGAGCACAGATACGCAGTATTTT. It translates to CASSLSQSTDTQYF.

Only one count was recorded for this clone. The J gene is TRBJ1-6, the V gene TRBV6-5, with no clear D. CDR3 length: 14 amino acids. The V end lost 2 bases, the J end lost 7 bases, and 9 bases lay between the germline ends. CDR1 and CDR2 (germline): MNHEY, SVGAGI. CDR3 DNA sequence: TGTGCCAGCAGTTACCGTTCACGGAATTCACCCCTCCACTTT. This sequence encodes CASSYRSRNSPLHF.

The CDR3 here is CASSDPSGSTDTQYF. The CDR3, as DNA: TGTGCCAGTAGTGACCCTAGCGGGAGCACAGATACGCAGTATTTT. V is TRBV19 and J is TRBJ2-3; TRBD2 agrees at 8 bases. J gave up 0 bases and V 5 bases, and 4 bases lay outside the gene matches. The CDR3 extends over 15 amino acids. CDR1 and CDR2 from the germline V gene are LNHDA and SQIVND (reference sequence).

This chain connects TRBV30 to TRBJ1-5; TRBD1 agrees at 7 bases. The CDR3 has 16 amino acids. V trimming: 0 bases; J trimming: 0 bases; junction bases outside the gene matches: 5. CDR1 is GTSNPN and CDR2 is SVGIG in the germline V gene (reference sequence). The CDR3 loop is CAWSVAGGYSNQPQHF. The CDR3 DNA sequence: TGTGCCTGGAGTGTGGCAGGGGGTTATAGCAATCAGCCCCAGCATTTT.